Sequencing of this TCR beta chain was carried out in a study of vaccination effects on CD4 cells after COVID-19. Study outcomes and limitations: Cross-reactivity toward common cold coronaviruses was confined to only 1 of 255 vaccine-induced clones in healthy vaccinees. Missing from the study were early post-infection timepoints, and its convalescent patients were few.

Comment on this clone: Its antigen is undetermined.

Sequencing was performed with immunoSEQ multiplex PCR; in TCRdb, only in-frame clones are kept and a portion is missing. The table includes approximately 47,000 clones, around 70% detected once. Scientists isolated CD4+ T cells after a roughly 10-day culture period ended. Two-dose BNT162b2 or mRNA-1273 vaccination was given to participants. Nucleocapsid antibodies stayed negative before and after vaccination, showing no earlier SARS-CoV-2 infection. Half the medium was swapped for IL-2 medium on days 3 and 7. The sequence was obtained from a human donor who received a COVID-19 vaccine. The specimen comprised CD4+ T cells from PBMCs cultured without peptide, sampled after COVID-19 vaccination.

CDR3 amino acids: CASSLDSSPYFYNEQFF. CDR3 DNA: TGTGCCAGCAGCTTAGATTCCAGTCCCTATTTTTACAATGAGCAGTTCTTC. V is TRBV11-2 and J is TRBJ2-1; D is ambiguous. This CDR3 is built from 17 residues. V was pared by 0 bases and J by 4 bases, with 16 bases between. Per the germline V gene, CDR1 is SGHAT and CDR2 is FQNNGV.